This T cell receptor (beta chain) is drawn from a study of blood T cell repertoires in COVID-19. Across the study: Symptom resolution, clearance, or two negative PCRs marked donors in Cohort 3 as recovered.

Trimming took 0 bases from V and 8 from J, leaving 7 bases between them. CDR3 length: 12 residues. Germline assignment: CDR1 LGHDT and CDR2 YNNKEL (reference sequence). The method was immunoSEQ multiplex PCR; TCRdb's version includes in-frame clones alone and lacks a portion of them. This sample carries fewer than 250,000 clones, about nine tenths of them seen once, and the ten largest clones take roughly 7.2%. This chain joins TRBV3-1 (or the pseudogene TRBV3-2) and TRBJ1-1, with D unclear. The TCR was taken from a man younger than 45 in a cohort exposed to, infected with or recovered from COVID-19 (not recorded which). The specimen was PBMCs or T cells enriched from blood (not recorded which). CDR3 sequence reads: CASSQELGEAFF. DNA for the CDR3: TGTGCCAGCAGCCAAGAACTCGGGGAAGCTTTCTTT.